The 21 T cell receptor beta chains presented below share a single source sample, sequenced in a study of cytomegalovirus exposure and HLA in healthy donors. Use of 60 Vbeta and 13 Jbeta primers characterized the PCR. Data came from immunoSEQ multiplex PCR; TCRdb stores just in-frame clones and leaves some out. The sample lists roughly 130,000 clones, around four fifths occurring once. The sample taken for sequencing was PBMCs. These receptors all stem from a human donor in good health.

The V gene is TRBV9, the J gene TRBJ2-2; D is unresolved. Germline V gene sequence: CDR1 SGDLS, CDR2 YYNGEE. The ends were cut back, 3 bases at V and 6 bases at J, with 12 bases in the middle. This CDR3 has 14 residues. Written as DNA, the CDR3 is TGTGCCAGCAGCGCCCCGGGTTGGGCCGGGGAGCTGTTTTTT. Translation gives CASSAPGWAGELFF.

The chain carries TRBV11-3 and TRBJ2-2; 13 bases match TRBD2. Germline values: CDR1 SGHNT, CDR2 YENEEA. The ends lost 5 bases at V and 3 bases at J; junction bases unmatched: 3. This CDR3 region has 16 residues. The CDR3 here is CASSRTSGGYTGELFF. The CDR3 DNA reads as TGTGCCAGCAGCCGGACTAGCGGGGGATACACCGGGGAGCTGTTTTTT.

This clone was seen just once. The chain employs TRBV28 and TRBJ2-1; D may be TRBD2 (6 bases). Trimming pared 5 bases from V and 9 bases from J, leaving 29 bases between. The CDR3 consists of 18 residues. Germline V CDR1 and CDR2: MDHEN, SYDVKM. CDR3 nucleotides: TGTGCCAGCAGTGGGTTTAGGGACTTCGACTCCAAGTTCGGTGAGCAGTTCTTC. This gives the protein CASSGFRDFDSKFGEQFF.

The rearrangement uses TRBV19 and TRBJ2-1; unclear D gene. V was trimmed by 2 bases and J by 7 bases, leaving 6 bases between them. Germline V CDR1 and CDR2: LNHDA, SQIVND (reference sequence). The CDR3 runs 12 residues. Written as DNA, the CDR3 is TGTGCCAGTAGTATACCAGGAAATGAGCAGTTCTTC. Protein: CASSIPGNEQFF. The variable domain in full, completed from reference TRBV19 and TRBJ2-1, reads DGGITQSPKYLFRKEGQNVTLSCEQNLNHDAMYWYRQDPGQGLRLIYYSQIVNDFQKGDIAEGYSVSREKKESFPLTVTSAQKNPTAFYLCASSIPGNEQFFGPGTRLTVL.

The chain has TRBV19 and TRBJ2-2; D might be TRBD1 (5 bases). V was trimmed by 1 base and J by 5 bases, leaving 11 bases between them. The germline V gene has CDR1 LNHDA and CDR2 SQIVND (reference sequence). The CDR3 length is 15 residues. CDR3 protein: CASSIGTPPTGELFF. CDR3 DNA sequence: TGTGCCAGTAGTATAGGGACACCCCCAACCGGGGAGCTGTTTTTT. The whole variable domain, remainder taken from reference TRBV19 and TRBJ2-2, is DGGITQSPKYLFRKEGQNVTLSCEQNLNHDAMYWYRQDPGQGLRLIYYSQIVNDFQKGDIAEGYSVSREKKESFPLTVTSAQKNPTAFYLCASSIGTPPTGELFFGEGSRLTVL.

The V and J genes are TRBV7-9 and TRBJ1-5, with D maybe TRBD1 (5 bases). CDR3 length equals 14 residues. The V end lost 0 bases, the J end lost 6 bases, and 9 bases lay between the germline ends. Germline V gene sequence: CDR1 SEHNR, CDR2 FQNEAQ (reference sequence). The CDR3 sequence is CASSLAGEGQPQHF. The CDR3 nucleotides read TGTGCCAGCAGCTTAGCAGGGGAGGGTCAGCCCCAGCATTTT.

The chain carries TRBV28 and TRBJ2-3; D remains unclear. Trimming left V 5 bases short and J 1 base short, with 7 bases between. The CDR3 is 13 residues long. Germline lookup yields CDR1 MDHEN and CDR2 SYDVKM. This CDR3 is CASSPPGTDTQYF. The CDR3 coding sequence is TGTGCCAGCAGTCCCCCTGGCACAGATACGCAGTATTTT.

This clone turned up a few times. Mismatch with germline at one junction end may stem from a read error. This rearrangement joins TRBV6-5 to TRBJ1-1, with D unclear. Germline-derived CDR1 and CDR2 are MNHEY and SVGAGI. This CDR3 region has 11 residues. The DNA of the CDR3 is TGTGCCAGTGCTGCGGGCCACCGTATGATATTT. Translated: CASAAGHRMIF.

CDR3 loop: CASSLVVTGGNEQFF. The CDR3 DNA sequence: TGTGCCAGCAGCTTGGTTGTAACAGGGGGCAATGAGCAGTTCTTC. This sequence joins TRBV5-4 and TRBJ2-1; TRBD1 matches 8 bases. Trimming at V came to 0 bases and at J to 6 bases, leaving 5 bases not matched to a gene. The CDR3 is 15 residues long. CDR1 and CDR2 (germline): SGHNT, YYREEE (reference sequence).

The CDR3 DNA sequence: TGCGCCAGCAGCCTAGACAGTCATTATTCACCCCTCCACTTT. Amino acids: CASSLDSHYSPLHF. J is TRBJ1-6 and V is TRBV5-1, with D perhaps TRBD1 (5 bases). Per the germline V gene, CDR1 is SGHRS and CDR2 is YFSETQ. This CDR3 region has 14 residues. V was clipped by 4 bases and J by 8 bases, with 13 bases between them. Full variable domain (missing parts from reference TRBV5-1 and TRBJ1-6): KAGVTQTPRYLIKTRGQQVTLSCSPISGHRSVSWYQQTPGQGLQFLFEYFSETQRNKGNFPGRFSGRQFSNSRSEMNVSTLELGDSALYLCASSLDSHYSPLHFGNGTRLTVT.

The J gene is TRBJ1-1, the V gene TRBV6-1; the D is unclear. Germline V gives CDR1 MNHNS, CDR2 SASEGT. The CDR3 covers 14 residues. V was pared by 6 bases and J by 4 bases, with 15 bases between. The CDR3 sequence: CASRRSVLGTEAFF. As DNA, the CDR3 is TGTGCCAGCAGACGATCCGTACTCGGCACTGAAGCTTTCTTT.

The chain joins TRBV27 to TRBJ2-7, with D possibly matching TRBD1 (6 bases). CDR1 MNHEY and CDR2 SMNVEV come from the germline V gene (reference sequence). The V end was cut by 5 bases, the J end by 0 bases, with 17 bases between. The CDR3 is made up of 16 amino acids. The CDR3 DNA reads TGTGCCAGCAGTCCTCTTCGACAGGTCGCCTCCTACGAGCAGTACTTC. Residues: CASSPLRQVASYEQYF.

This CDR3 reads CATSRVLALRAFF. The CDR3 coding sequence is TGTGCCACCAGCAGAGTTTTAGCACTGAGAGCTTTCTTT. This chain connects TRBV15 to TRBJ1-1; D remains ambiguous. Trimming stripped 1 base from V and 10 bases from J, with 13 bases between. This CDR3 region has 13 residues. The germline gives CDR1 LNHNV, CDR2 YYDKDF (reference sequence).

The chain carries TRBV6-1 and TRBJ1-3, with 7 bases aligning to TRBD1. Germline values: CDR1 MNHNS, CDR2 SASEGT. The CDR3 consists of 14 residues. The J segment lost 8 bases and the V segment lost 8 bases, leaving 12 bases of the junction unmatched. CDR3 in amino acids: CASRHTGQADTIYF. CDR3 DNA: TGTGCCAGCCGACACACCGGACAGGCCGACACCATATATTTT.

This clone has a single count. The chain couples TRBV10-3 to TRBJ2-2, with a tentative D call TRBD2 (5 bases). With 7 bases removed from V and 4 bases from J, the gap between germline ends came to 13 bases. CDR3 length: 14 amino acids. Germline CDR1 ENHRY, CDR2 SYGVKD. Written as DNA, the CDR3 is TGTGCCATCACCCGGGGAGCGGCCACCGGGGAGCTGTTTTTT. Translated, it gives CAITRGAATGELFF.

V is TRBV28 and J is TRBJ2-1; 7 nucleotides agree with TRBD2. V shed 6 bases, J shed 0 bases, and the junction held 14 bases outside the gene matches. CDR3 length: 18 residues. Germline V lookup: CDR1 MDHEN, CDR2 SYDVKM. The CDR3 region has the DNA TGTGCCAGCAGACCGTACTCGGGGGACTACAGCTCCTACAATGAGCAGTTCTTC. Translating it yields CASRPYSGDYSSYNEQFF.

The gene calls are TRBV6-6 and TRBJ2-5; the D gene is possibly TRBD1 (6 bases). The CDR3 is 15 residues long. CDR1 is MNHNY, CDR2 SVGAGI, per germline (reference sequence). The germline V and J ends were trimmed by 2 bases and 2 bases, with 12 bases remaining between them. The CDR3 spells CASSYTTTGQETQYF. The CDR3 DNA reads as TGTGCCAGCAGTTACACAACGACAGGACAAGAGACCCAGTACTTC.

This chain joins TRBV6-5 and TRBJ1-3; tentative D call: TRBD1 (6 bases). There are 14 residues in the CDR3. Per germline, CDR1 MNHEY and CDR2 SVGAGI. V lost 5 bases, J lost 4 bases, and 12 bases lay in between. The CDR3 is CASSAYRDGNTIYF. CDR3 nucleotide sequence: TGTGCCAGCAGTGCCTACAGGGACGGAAACACCATATATTTT.

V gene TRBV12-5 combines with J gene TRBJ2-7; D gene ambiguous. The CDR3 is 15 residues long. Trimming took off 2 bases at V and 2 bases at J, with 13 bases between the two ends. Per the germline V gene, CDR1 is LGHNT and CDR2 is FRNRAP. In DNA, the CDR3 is TGTGCTAGTGGTTTGTCGCTAAACTTTACCTACGAGCAGTACTTC. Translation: CASGLSLNFTYEQYF.

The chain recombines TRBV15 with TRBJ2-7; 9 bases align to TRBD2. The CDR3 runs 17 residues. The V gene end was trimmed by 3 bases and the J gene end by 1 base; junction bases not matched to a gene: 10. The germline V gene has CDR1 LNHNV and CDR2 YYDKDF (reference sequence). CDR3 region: CATSRPSGTSISYEQYF. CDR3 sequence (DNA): TGTGCCACCAGCAGGCCCTCTGGGACTAGCATATCCTACGAGCAGTACTTC. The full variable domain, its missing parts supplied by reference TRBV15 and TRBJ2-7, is DAMVIQNPRYQVTQFGKPVTLSCSQTLNHNVMYWYQQKSSQAPKLLFHYYDKDFNNEADTPDNFQSRRPNTSFCFLDIRSPGLGDTAMYLCATSRPSGTSISYEQYFGPGTRLTVT.

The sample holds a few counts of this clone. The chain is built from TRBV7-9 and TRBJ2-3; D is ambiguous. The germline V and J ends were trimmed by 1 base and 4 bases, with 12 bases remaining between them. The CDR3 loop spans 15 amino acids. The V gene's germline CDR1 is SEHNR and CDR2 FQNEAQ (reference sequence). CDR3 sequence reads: CASSLGQASPDTQYF. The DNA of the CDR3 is TGTGCCAGCAGCTTAGGGCAGGCGTCCCCAGATACGCAGTATTTT.